This T cell receptor beta chain is drawn from a study of cytomegalovirus exposure and HLA in healthy donors. General study results and limits: In a later analysis, productive TCRs from donors in an Asian-associated ancestry cluster reportedly carried fewer N-insertions than the cohort mean.

V was shortened by 4 bases and J by 8 bases, with 14 bases between the two germline ends. From germline, CDR1 is SGHDN and CDR2 FVKESK. The CDR3 runs to 13 residues. A note on this clone: Its antigen is currently unknown.

PCR employed 60 Vbeta and 13 Jbeta primers. Sequencing was performed with immunoSEQ multiplex PCR; in TCRdb, only in-frame clones are kept and a portion is missing. The table lists some 140,000 clones, 70% to 90% of them singletons. The V gene is TRBV14, the J gene TRBJ1-1, with unresolved D. The receptor comes from a woman between 40 and 55 years old in good health and CMV-seropositive. Sequenced sample: PBMCs. CDR3 sequence: CASSPFLRSEAFF. CDR3 nucleotide sequence: TGTGCCAGCAGCCCCTTTTTGAGGTCAGAAGCTTTCTTT.